This T cell receptor beta chain was sequenced during a study of technical replicates of blood from a handful of donors. Profiled with immunoSEQ multiplex PCR; TCRdb holds only in-frame clones, not every one. This sample carries approximately 79,000 clones, about 92% of them seen once, and the ten largest clones take roughly 0.36%. V lost 7 bases, J lost 6 bases, and 10 bases lay in between. The germline V gene encodes CDR1 MNHNS and CDR2 SASEGT. This CDR3 is 12 amino acids long. Sequencing was performed on T cells isolated from PBMCs. The V and J genes are TRBV6-1 and TRBJ2-1; D gene unclear. The clonotype was recovered from a human donor in good health. The CDR3 loop reads CASIWSINEQFF. CDR3 coding DNA: TGTGCCAGCATCTGGAGTATCAATGAGCAGTTCTTC.